One and the same sample provided the 25 T cell receptor beta chains below, sequenced in a study of beta chain features in type 1 diabetes. Expressed TCRB transcripts were sequenced after all isolated RNA was converted to cDNA. Method: immunoSEQ multiplex PCR; TCRdb's copy keeps in-frame clones and lacks some. This table has 220,000 or so clones, roughly 70% appearing once. Sequences were obtained from naive CD4+ T cells from blood. The receptors shown here come from a man aged 30 to 45 in good health.

This clone was observed once. The rearrangement joins TRBV30 to TRBJ1-1, with unresolved D. CDR3 length equals 12 residues. V was trimmed by 5 bases and J by 7 bases, leaving 14 bases between them. Per germline, CDR1 GTSNPN and CDR2 SVGIG (reference sequence). DNA for the CDR3: TGTGCCTGGGGGCGCTCCTCCTTTGAAGCTTTCTTT. Amino acids: CAWGRSSFEAFF.

This chain connects TRBV30 to TRBJ1-1; weak D call: TRBD1 (6 bases). The germline CDR1 and CDR2 sequences are GTSNPN and SVGIG (reference sequence). Trimming stripped 5 bases from V and 3 bases from J, with 13 bases between. The CDR3 length is 13 residues. Written as DNA, the CDR3 is TGTGCCTGGGGGGGCCGAGCAGACACTGAAGCTTTCTTT. Its translation is CAWGGRADTEAFF.

This rearrangement joins TRBV29-1 to TRBJ2-3; 10 bases are shared with TRBD1. The CDR3 loop spans 17 amino acids. Trimming took 5 bases from V and 3 from J; bases not matched to a gene: 14. Per the germline V gene, CDR1 is SQVTM and CDR2 is ANQGSEA. The CDR3 nucleotides are TGCAGCGTTTCTTCGGGACAGGGGAATTTCGGGACAGATACGCAGTATTTT. Protein product: CSVSSGQGNFGTDTQYF.

The J gene is TRBJ2-3, the V gene TRBV30; 8 bases are a match to TRBD1. The V segment lost 3 bases and the J segment 5 bases; nucleotides outside the gene matches: 7. Germline V gives CDR1 GTSNPN, CDR2 SVGIG (reference sequence). This CDR3 region has 14 residues. The CDR3 region has the DNA TGTGCCTGGAGAGAACCGGACAGGGAAGATACGCAGTATTTT. Translated: CAWREPDREDTQYF.

The CDR3 bases are TGCGCCAGCAGCTTGAACAGGCCGAGCTCCTACAATGAGCAGTTCTTC. This gives the protein CASSLNRPSSYNEQFF. The rearrangement joins TRBV5-1 to TRBJ2-1; maybe TRBD1 (5 bases). Germline loops: CDR1 SGHRS, CDR2 YFSETQ. This CDR3 has 16 amino acids. Between the trimmed V and J ends, which lost 1 base and 0 bases, there was a span of 11 bases. Using reference TRBV5-1 and TRBJ2-1 for the parts outside the CDR3, the full variable domain is KAGVTQTPRYLIKTRGQQVTLSCSPISGHRSVSWYQQTPGQGLQFLFEYFSETQRNKGNFPGRFSGRQFSNSRSEMNVSTLELGDSALYLCASSLNRPSSYNEQFFGPGTRLTVL.

The genes are TRBV6-5 and TRBJ2-1, with D possibly matching TRBD2 (5 bases). V lost 6 bases, J lost 0 bases, and 12 bases lay in between. CDR1 MNHEY and CDR2 SVGAGI come from the germline V gene. The length of the CDR3 is 15 residues. This chain's CDR3 is CASSDRDSSYNEQFF. The CDR3 nucleotides read TGTGCCAGCAGCGACCGGGATAGCTCCTACAATGAGCAGTTCTTC.

This chain joins TRBV7-2 and TRBJ2-2; 8 bases fit TRBD2. V was clipped by 3 bases and J by 2 bases; unmatched bases: 5. Germline-derived CDR1 and CDR2 are SGHTA and FQGNSA. The CDR3 sequence is 16 residues long. The DNA of the CDR3 is TGTGCCAGCAGCTTCTCACTAGCGGCCAACACCGGGGAGCTGTTTTTT. Translation gives CASSFSLAANTGELFF.

This clone occurred a few times. The chain links TRBV30 to TRBJ2-5; D is perhaps TRBD2 (5 bases). Per germline, CDR1 GTSNPN and CDR2 SVGIG (reference sequence). V was pared by 3 bases and J by 3 bases, with 11 bases between. The CDR3 has 13 amino acids. CDR3 in amino acids: CAWSRGLEETQYF. DNA of the CDR3: TGTGCCTGGAGCCGAGGACTCGAAGAGACCCAGTACTTC.

This clone was detected only once. The chain carries TRBV15 and TRBJ2-6; 7 bases agree with TRBD1. CDR1 is LNHNV and CDR2 is YYDKDF in the germline V gene (reference sequence). This CDR3 comprises 17 residues. With 2 bases clipped from V and 2 bases from J, the junction kept 6 bases outside the gene matches. CDR3 DNA sequence: TGTGCCACCAGCAGAACGTTTGACAGGGCTGGGGCCAACGTCCTGACTTTC. Protein sequence: CATSRTFDRAGANVLTF.

This chain uses TRBV11-2 with TRBJ2-7; perhaps D is TRBD1 or TRBD2 (5 bases each). The CDR3 is made up of 11 amino acids. Germline CDR1 SGHAT, CDR2 FQNNGV. The ends were cut back, 6 bases at V and 7 bases at J, with 10 bases in the middle. The CDR3 is CASRGTAEQYF. In nucleotides, the CDR3 is TGTGCCAGCAGGGGGACCGCGGAGCAGTACTTC.

The chain is built from TRBV30 and TRBJ2-7, with D perhaps TRBD1 (6 bases). V was clipped by 0 bases and J by 3 bases, with 15 bases between them. CDR1 and CDR2 from the germline V gene are GTSNPN and SVGIG (reference sequence). The CDR3 has 15 amino acids. CDR3 in DNA: TGTGCCTGGAGTGTACAGGGCCTCGGGGTCTACGAGCAGTACTTC. As protein: CAWSVQGLGVYEQYF.

The chain uses TRBV15 and TRBJ2-1; no clear D gene. The germline CDR1 and CDR2 sequences are LNHNV and YYDKDF (reference sequence). With 0 bases removed from V and 5 bases from J, the gap between germline ends came to 11 bases. The CDR3 covers 15 residues. Here the CDR3 reads CATSRDLVGNNEQFF. Written as DNA, the CDR3 is TGTGCCACCAGCAGAGATTTAGTCGGAAACAATGAGCAGTTCTTC. The full variable domain, rest sourced from reference TRBV15 and TRBJ2-1, is DAMVIQNPRYQVTQFGKPVTLSCSQTLNHNVMYWYQQKSSQAPKLLFHYYDKDFNNEADTPDNFQSRRPNTSFCFLDIRSPGLGDTAMYLCATSRDLVGNNEQFFGPGTRLTVL.

The chain carries TRBV14 and TRBJ2-3; either TRBD1 or TRBD2 may fit D (5 bases each). This CDR3 is 15 amino acids long. Per germline, CDR1 SGHDN and CDR2 FVKESK. V lost 4 bases to trimming and J lost 2 bases, with 13 bases between them. The CDR3 DNA reads as TGTGCCAGCAGCCGCATTAAGGGGACCACAGATACGCAGTATTTT. Its protein is CASSRIKGTTDTQYF.

The chain carries TRBV7-9 and TRBJ1-1, with 7 bases aligning to TRBD1. Germline V lookup: CDR1 SEHNR, CDR2 FQNEAQ (reference sequence). The CDR3 length is 16 residues. V lost 4 bases, J lost 5 bases, and 13 bases stayed unmatched. The CDR3 coding sequence is TGTGCCAGCAGCTCTTCCCATACAGGGGCTGGGACTGAAGCTTTCTTT. Translation: CASSSSHTGAGTEAFF.

The chain employs TRBV6-5 and TRBJ2-1; D unresolved. V lost 6 bases and J lost 4, with 10 bases in between. Germline V lookup: CDR1 MNHEY, CDR2 SVGAGI. There are 13 residues in the CDR3. The CDR3 spells CASRLGRYNEQFF. The DNA for the CDR3 is TGTGCCAGCAGGTTAGGACGGTACAATGAGCAGTTCTTC.

The rearrangement joins TRBV29-1 to TRBJ2-7; D may be TRBD2 (6 bases). The CDR3 spans 14 residues. V lost 6 bases and J 0 bases, leaving 15 bases between the germline ends. Germline values: CDR1 SQVTM, CDR2 ANQGSEA. The CDR3 bases are TGCAGCGTATACGACGGGCGGGACTCCTACGAGCAGTACTTC. This sequence encodes CSVYDGRDSYEQYF.

The chain combines TRBV5-1 with TRBJ2-7; no definite D call. CDR3 length: 14 amino acids. Germline lookup yields CDR1 SGHRS and CDR2 YFSETQ. Trimming left V 0 bases short and J 3 bases short, with 10 bases between. The CDR3 spells CASSLAPGIYEQYF. Written as DNA, the CDR3 is TGCGCCAGCAGCTTGGCCCCAGGTATCTACGAGCAGTACTTC.

V is TRBV5-1 and J is TRBJ2-3, with 7 nucleotides matching TRBD2. Germline CDR1 SGHRS, CDR2 YFSETQ. V shed 2 bases and J 0 bases; nucleotides not matched to a gene: 6. The CDR3 covers 16 residues. This chain's CDR3 is CASSFRDYRSTDTQYF. The DNA of the CDR3 is TGCGCCAGCAGCTTCCGGGACTACAGGAGCACAGATACGCAGTATTTT.

The V gene is TRBV7-8, the J gene TRBJ2-7; 7 nucleotides agree with TRBD1. V shed 2 bases and J 4 bases; nucleotides not matched to a gene: 2. The CDR3 is made up of 13 amino acids. From germline, CDR1 is SGHVS and CDR2 FQNEAQ. The CDR3 bases are TGTGCCAGCAGCTTATTGACAGGGTACGAGCAGTACTTC. This translates into CASSLLTGYEQYF.

The table lists this clone with a few counts. The V call is TRBV6-5, the J call TRBJ2-3; no reliable D call. The CDR3 has 12 amino acids. V lost 7 bases and J lost 2, with 7 bases in between. CDR1 MNHEY and CDR2 SVGAGI come from the germline V gene. Here the CDR3 DNA reads TGTGCCAGCACCGGACCCACAGATACGCAGTATTTT. Its protein is CASTGPTDTQYF.

This clone occurred once. This chain joins TRBV13 and TRBJ2-2; D possibly matches TRBD1 or TRBD2 (5 bases each). Trimming stripped 4 bases from V and 3 bases from J, with 12 bases between. The CDR3 runs 15 residues. The germline V gene has CDR1 PRHDT and CDR2 FYEKMQ (reference sequence). The CDR3 protein is CASSSDIAYTGELFF. In nucleotides, the CDR3 is TGTGCCAGCAGCTCGGACATAGCGTACACCGGGGAGCTGTTTTTT.

This clone was seen more than once but under ten times. The chain uses TRBV7-9 and TRBJ2-5, with D maybe TRBD2 (6 bases). The CDR3 spans 15 residues. CDR1 is SEHNR and CDR2 is FQNEAQ in the germline V gene (reference sequence). V was clipped by 5 bases and J by 7 bases, with 20 bases between them. This CDR3 is CASSPGGGAARTQYF. For the CDR3, the DNA is TGTGCCAGCAGCCCGGGTGGCGGGGCCGCCCGGACCCAGTACTTC.

This clone has just one count. This sequence joins TRBV25-1 and TRBJ2-4, with 7 nucleotides matching TRBD1. The CDR3 totals 17 residues. V shed 2 bases and J 2 bases; nucleotides not matched to a gene: 9. Germline V gene sequence: CDR1 MGHDK, CDR2 SYGVNS. The CDR3 DNA follows: TGTGCCAGCAGTGAAGACGGCGGCAGGGGGTCCAAAAACATTCAGTACTTC. Its protein is CASSEDGGRGSKNIQYF.

The J gene is TRBJ2-1, the V gene TRBV10-3; D gene unclear. Trimming took 4 bases from V and 8 from J, leaving 6 bases between them. Germline CDR1 and CDR2: ENHRY and SYGVKD. The CDR3 runs to 11 residues. CDR3 protein: CAISALDEQFF. CDR3 nucleotide sequence: TGTGCCATCAGTGCCTTAGATGAGCAGTTCTTC.

The chain uses TRBV30 and TRBJ2-3; tentative D call: TRBD2 (6 bases). This CDR3 is built from 14 residues. Trimming removed 0 bases at V and 4 bases at J, with 11 bases between. CDR1 and CDR2 (germline): GTSNPN, SVGIG (reference sequence). DNA for the CDR3: TGTGCCTGGAGTGTAATCGGGGGAGCAGATACGCAGTATTTT. As protein: CAWSVIGGADTQYF.